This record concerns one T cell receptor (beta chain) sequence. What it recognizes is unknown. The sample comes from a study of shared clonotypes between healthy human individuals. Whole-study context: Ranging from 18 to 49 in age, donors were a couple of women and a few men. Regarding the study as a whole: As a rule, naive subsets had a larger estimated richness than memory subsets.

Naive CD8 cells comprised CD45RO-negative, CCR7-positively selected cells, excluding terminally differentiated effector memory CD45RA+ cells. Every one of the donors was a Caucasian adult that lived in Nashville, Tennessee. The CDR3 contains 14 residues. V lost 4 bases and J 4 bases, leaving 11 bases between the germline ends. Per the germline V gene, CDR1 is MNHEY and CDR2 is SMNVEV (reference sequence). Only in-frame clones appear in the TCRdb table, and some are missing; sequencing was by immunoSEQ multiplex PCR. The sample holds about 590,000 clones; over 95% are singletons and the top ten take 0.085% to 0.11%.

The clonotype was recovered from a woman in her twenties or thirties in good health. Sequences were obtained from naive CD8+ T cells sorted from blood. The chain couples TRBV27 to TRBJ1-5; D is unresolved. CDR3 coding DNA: TGTGCCAGCAGTTCCCACGGTGAGAATCAGCCCCAGCATTTT. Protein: CASSSHGENQPQHF.